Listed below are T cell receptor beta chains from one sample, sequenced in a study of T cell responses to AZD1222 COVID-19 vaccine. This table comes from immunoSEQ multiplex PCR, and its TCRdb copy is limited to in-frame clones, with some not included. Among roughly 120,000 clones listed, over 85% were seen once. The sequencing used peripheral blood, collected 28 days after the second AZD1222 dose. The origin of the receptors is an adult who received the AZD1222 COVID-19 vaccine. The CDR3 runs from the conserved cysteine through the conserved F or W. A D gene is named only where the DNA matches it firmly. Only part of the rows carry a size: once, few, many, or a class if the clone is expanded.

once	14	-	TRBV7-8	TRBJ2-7	TGTGCCAGCAGTTTTTCCAATCAGGGCTACGAGCAGTACTTC	CASSFSNQGYEQYF
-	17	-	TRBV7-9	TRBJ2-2	TGTGCCAGCAGCTTAGATCCCGGGCAGGGGCGCTCCGGGGAGCTGTTTTTT	CASSLDPGQGRSGELFF
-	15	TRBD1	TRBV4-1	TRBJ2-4	TGCGCCAGCAGCCTTCCGGGACAGGCCCGAAACATTCAGTACTTC	CASSLPGQARNIQYF
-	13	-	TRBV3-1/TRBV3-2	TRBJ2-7	TGTGCCAGCAGCCAGGGGGGAGGCTACGAGCAGTACTTC	CASSQGGGYEQYF
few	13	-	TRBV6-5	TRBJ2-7	TGTGCCAGCTCCGGGACACCCACCTACGAGCAGTACTTC	CASSGTPTYEQYF
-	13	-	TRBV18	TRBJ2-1	TGTGCCAGCTCAGTCGACGGCTCGGATGAGCAGTTCTTC	CASSVDGSDEQFF
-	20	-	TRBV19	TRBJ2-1	TGTGCCAGTAGTATCTCTCCGCTCAGTCAGGGGGGACCAATCTACAATGAGCAGTTCTTC	CASSISPLSQGGPIYNEQFF
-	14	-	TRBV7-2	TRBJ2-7	TGTGCCAGCAGCTACACGGGACACACCTACGAGCAGTACTTC	CASSYTGHTYEQYF
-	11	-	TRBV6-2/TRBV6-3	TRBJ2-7	TGTGCCAGCAGCCGAATCTACGAGCAGTACTTC	CASSRIYEQYF
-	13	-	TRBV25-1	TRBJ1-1	TGTGCCAGCAGTGGAGAGGGAAGGGGGGAAGCTTTCTTT	CASSGEGRGEAFF
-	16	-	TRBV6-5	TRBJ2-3	TGTGCCAGCAGTTACTCTAGGGCCGGAGGCACAGATACGCAGTATTTT	CASSYSRAGGTDTQYF
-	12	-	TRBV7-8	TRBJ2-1	TGTGCCAGCAGCTTACAGTACAATGAGCAGTTCTTC	CASSLQYNEQFF
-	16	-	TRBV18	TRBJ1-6	TGTGCCAGCTCACGAGACAAGGGTTCCTATAATTCACCCCTCCACTTT	CASSRDKGSYNSPLHF
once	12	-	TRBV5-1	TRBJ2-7	TGCGCCAGCCGGGACTCTAACTACGAGCAGTACTTC	CASRDSNYEQYF
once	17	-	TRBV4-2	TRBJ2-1	TGTGCCAGCAGCCAAGATAGTCGCAGAAGCTCCTACAATGAGCAGTTCTTC	CASSQDSRRSSYNEQFF
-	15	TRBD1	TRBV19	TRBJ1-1	TGTGCCAGTAGTACTCCCGGGACAGGGAGATCTGAAGCTTTCTTT	CASSTPGTGRSEAFF
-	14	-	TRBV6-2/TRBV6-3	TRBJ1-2	TGTGCCAGCAGTTACTCAGAGGGACATCTGAGATACACCTTC	CASSYSEGHLRYTF
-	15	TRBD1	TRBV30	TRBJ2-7	TGTGCCTGGGCTAAAAGGGACAGGGTTTCGTACGAGCAGTACTTC	CAWAKRDRVSYEQYF
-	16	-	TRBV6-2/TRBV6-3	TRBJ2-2	TGTGCCAGCAGTTACCGGGATTGGGTGAACACCGGGGAGCTGTTTTTT	CASSYRDWVNTGELFF
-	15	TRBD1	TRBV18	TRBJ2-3	TGTGCCAGCTCTTCGGACAGGGGGTGGGCAGATACGCAGTATTTT	CASSSDRGWADTQYF